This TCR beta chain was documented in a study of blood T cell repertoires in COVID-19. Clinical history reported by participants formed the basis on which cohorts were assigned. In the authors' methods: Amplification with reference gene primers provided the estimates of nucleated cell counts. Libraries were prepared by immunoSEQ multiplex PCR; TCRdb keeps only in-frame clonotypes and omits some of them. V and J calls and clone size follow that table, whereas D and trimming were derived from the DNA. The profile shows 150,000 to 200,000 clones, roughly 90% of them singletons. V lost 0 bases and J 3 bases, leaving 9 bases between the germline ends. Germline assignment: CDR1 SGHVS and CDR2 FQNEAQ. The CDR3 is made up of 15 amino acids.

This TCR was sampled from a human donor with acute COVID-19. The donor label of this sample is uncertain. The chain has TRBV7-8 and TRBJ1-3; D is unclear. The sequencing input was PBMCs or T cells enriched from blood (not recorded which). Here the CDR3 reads CASSLARLGGNTIYF. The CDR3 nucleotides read TGTGCCAGCAGCTTAGCCAGACTGGGTGGAAACACCATATATTTT.